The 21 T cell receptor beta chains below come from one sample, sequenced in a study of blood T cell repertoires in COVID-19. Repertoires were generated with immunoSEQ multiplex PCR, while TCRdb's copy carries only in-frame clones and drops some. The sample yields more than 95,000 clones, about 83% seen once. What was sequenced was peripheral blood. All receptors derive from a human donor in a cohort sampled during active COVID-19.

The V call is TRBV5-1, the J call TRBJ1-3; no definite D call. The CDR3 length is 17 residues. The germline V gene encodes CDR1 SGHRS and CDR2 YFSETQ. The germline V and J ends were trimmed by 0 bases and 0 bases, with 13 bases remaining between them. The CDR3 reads CASSLAGNEISGNTIYF. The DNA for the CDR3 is TGCGCCAGCAGCTTGGCCGGTAACGAGATCTCTGGAAACACCATATATTTT. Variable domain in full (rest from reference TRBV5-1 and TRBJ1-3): KAGVTQTPRYLIKTRGQQVTLSCSPISGHRSVSWYQQTPGQGLQFLFEYFSETQRNKGNFPGRFSGRQFSNSRSEMNVSTLELGDSALYLCASSLAGNEISGNTIYFGEGSWLTVV.

Here the CDR3 DNA reads TGTGCCAGCACCGCGGCGGGAGGGCCATCCTACGAGCAGTACTTC. Its protein product is CASTAAGGPSYEQYF. This chain joins TRBV28 and TRBJ2-7, with 9 bases identical to TRBD2. Losses at the gene ends were 7 bases for V and 1 base for J; bases not matched to a gene: 8. The CDR3 runs to 15 residues. Germline CDR1 and CDR2: MDHEN and SYDVKM.

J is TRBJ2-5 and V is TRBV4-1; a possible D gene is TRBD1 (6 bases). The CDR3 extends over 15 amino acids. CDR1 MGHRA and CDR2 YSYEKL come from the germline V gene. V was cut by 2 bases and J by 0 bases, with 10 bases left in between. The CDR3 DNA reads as TGCGCCAGCAGCCAACGACCAGGGGACCAAGAGACCCAGTACTTC. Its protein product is CASSQRPGDQETQYF.

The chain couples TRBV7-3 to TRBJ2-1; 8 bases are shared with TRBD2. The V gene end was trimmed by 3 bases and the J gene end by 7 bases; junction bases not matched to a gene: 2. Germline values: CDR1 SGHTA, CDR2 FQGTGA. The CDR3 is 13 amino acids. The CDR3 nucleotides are TGTGCCAGCAGCTTGAGCGGGAGTAATGAGCAGTTCTTC. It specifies CASSLSGSNEQFF.

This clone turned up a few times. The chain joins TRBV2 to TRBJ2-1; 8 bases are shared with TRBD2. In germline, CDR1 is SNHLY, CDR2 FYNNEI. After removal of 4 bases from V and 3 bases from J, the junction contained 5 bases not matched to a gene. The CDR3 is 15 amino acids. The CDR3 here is CASSVGLAGYNEQFF. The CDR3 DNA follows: TGTGCCAGCAGTGTGGGTCTAGCGGGCTACAATGAGCAGTTCTTC.

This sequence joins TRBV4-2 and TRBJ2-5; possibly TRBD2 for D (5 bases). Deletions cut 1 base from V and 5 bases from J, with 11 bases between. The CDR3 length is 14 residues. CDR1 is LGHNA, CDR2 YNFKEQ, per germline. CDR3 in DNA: TGTGCCAGCAGCCAAGGAGAGGGAAGGGAGACCCAGTACTTC. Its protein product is CASSQGEGRETQYF.

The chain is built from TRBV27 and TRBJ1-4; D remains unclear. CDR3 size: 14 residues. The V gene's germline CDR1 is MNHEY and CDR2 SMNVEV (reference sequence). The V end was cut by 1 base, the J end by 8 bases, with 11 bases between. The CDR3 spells CASSLFAASEKLFF. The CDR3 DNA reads TGTGCCAGCAGTTTATTCGCCGCGAGCGAAAAACTGTTTTTT.

The CDR3 DNA sequence: TGTGCCAGCTCACAAGGGACATTCTTGGGCTACACCTTC. Translation gives CASSQGTFLGYTF. The chain carries TRBV18 and TRBJ1-2; D perhaps matches TRBD1 (6 bases). Germline V gene sequence: CDR1 KGHSH, CDR2 LQKENI. Between the trimmed V and J ends, which lost 4 bases and 8 bases, there was a span of 14 bases. The CDR3 has 13 amino acids. Full variable domain (remainder filled in from reference TRBV18 and TRBJ1-2): NAGVMQNPRHLVRRRGQEARLRCSPMKGHSHVYWYRQLPEEGLKFMVYLQKENIIDESGMPKERFSAEFPKEGPSILRIQQVVRGDSAAYFCASSQGTFLGYTFGSGTRLTVV.

Here the CDR3 DNA reads TGTGCCAGCAGTCAAATAACCGGGACAGGATCCACGGAGCAGTACTTC. Its protein product is CASSQITGTGSTEQYF. The chain recombines TRBV6-2 or TRBV6-3 with TRBJ2-7; 8 bases align to TRBD1. Germline CDR1 and CDR2: MNHEY and SVGEGT. The CDR3 totals 16 residues. V was clipped by 5 bases and J by 7 bases; unmatched bases: 16.

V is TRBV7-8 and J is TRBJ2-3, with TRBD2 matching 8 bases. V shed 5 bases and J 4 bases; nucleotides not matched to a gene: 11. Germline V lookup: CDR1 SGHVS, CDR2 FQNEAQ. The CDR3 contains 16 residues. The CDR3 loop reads CASSRPGLVSADTQYF. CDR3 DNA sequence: TGTGCCAGCAGCCGACCGGGACTAGTGTCTGCAGATACGCAGTATTTT. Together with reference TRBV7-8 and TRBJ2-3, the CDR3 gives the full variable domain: GAGVSQSPRYKVAKRGQDVALRCDPISGHVSLFWYQQALGQGPEFLTYFQNEAQLDKSGLPSDRFFAERPEGSVSTLKIQRTQQEDSAVYLCASSRPGLVSADTQYFGPGTRLTVL.

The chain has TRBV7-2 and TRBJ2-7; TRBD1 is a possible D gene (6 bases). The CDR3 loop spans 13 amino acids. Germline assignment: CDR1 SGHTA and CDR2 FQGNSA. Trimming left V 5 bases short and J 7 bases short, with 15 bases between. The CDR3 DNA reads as TGTGCCAGCAGCGACAGGTTTGGGGAGGAGCAGTACTTC. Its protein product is CASSDRFGEEQYF.

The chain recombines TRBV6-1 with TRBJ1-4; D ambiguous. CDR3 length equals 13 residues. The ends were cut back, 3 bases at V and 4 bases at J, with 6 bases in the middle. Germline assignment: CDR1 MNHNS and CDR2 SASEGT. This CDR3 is CASSDPSNEKLFF. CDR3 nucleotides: TGTGCCAGCAGTGATCCTAGTAATGAAAAACTGTTTTTT.

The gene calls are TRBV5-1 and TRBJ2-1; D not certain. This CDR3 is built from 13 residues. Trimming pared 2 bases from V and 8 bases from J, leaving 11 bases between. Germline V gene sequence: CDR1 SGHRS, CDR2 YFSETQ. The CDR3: CASSFQIRDEQFF. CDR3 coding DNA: TGCGCCAGCAGCTTCCAGATTCGGGATGAGCAGTTCTTC.

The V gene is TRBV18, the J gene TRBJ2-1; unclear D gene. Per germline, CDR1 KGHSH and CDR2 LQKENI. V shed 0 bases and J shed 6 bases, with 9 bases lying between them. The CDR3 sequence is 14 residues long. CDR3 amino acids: CASSPPPHSNEQFF. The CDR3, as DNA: TGTGCCAGCTCACCACCCCCTCACAGCAATGAGCAGTTCTTC.

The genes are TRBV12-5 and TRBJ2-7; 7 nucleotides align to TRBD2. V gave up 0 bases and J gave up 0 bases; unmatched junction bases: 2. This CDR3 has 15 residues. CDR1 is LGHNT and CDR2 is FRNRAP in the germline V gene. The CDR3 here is CASGLVSGGSYEQYF. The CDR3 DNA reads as TGTGCTAGTGGTTTGGTATCGGGGGGCTCCTACGAGCAGTACTTC.

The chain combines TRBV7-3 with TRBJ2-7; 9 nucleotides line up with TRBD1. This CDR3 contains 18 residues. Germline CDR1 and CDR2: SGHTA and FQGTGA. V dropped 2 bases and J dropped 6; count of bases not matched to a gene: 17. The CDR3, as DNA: TGTGCCAGCAGCTTAGGGTCGATAGGGGGACAGGGCTTCTCCGAGCAGTACTTC. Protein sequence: CASSLGSIGGQGFSEQYF.

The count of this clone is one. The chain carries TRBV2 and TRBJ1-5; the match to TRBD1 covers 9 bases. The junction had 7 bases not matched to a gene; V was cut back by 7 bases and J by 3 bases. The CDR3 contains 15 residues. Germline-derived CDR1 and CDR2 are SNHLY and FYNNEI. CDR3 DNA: TGTGCCAGCATCCGGGACAGGGCCCTCAATCAGCCCCAGCATTTT. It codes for CASIRDRALNQPQHF. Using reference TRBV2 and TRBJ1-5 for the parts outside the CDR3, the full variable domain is EPEVTQTPSHQVTQMGQEVILRCVPISNHLYFYWYRQILGQKVEFLVSFYNNEISEKSEIFDDQFSVERPDGSNFTLKIRSTKLEDSAMYFCASIRDRALNQPQHFGDGTRLSIL.

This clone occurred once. The CDR3 DNA reads TGTGCCAGCACTCCCTCCGGGGACTTAGGAAACACCATATATTTT. Translating it yields CASTPSGDLGNTIYF. V usage is TRBV9 and J usage is TRBJ1-3; tentative D call: TRBD1 (5 bases). The germline gives CDR1 SGDLS, CDR2 YYNGEE. Trimming took off 6 bases at V and 4 bases at J, with 17 bases between the two ends. The CDR3 has 15 residues.

CDR3 sequence: CASTSEGGTSGRNEQFF. As DNA, the CDR3 is TGTGCCAGCACTTCGGAGGGCGGGACTAGCGGAAGGAATGAGCAGTTCTTC. The chain joins TRBV7-8 to TRBJ2-1, with 11 nucleotides matching TRBD2. This CDR3 has 17 residues. The germline V gene has CDR1 SGHVS and CDR2 FQNEAQ. With V trimmed by 7 bases and J by 7 bases, 15 bases remained unmatched.

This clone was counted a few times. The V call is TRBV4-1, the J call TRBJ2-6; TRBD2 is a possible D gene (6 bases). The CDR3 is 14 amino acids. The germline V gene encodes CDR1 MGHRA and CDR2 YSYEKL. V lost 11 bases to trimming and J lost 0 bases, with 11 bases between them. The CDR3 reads CAALSGSGANVLTF. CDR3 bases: TGCGCCGCCCTTAGCGGCTCTGGGGCCAACGTCCTGACTTTC.

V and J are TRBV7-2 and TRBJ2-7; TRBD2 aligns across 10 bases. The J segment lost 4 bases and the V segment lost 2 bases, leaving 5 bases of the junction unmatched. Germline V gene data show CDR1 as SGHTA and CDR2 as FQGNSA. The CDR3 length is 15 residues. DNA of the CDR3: TGTGCCAGCAGCTTACTAGCGGGAGTGGAGTACGAGCAGTACTTC. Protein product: CASSLLAGVEYEQYF.